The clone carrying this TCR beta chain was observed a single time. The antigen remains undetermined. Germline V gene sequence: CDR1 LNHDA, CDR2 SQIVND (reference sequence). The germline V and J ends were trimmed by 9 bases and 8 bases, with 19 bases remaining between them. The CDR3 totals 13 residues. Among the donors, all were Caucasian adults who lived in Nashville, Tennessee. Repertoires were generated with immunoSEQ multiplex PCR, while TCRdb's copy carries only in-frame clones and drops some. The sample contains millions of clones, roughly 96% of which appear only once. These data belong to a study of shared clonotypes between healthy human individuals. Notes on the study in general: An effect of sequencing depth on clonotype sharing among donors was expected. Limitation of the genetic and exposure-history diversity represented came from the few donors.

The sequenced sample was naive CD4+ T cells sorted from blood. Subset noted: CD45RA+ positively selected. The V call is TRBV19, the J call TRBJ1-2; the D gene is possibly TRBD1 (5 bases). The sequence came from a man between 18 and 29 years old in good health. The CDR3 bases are TGTGCCAGCCGGGACGTAGGACAACAGGGCTACACCTTC. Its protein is CASRDVGQQGYTF.